These 26 T cell receptor beta chains were all obtained from the same sample, sequenced in a study of T-cell reconstitution after alpha-beta-depleted transplantation in children. Preparing the TCRbeta library involved the use of unique molecular identifiers. A single record per CDR3 protein comes from TCRdb applying MiXCR to the PCR reads. The data contain about 350,000 distinct CDR3 sequences, about 14% of them singletons. The sample here was PBMCs, taken from the stem cell graft. These receptors were obtained from a human donor who donated a stem cell graft to a child with Fanconi anemia.

The chain uses TRBV9 and TRBJ1-2; D is unclear. The CDR3 consists of 14 residues. V was clipped by 0 bases and J by 2 bases, with 8 bases between them. Germline-derived CDR1 and CDR2 are SGDLS and YYNGEE. The CDR3 loop is CASSVATGNYGYTF. CDR3 coding DNA: TGTGCCAGCAGCGTAGCTACGGGAAACTATGGCTACACCTTC.

This clonotype was counted many times. The gene calls are TRBV20-1 and TRBJ1-1, with 11 positions matching TRBD1. V trimming: 6 bases; J trimming: 3 bases; junction bases outside the gene matches: 9. The CDR3 has 15 residues. The germline gives CDR1 DFQATT, CDR2 SNEGSKA (reference sequence). Here the CDR3 reads CSALDRGRSYTEAFF. The CDR3 DNA sequence: TGCAGTGCCCTGGACAGGGGGCGGTCGTACACTGAAGCTTTCTTT.

The chain combines TRBV11-2 with TRBJ1-1; D is ambiguous. Trimming left V 4 bases short and J 4 bases short, with 10 bases between. Germline CDR1 reads SGHAT; CDR2 reads FQNNGV. The CDR3 is made up of 13 amino acids. CDR3 protein: CASSSVIGTEAFF. CDR3 DNA: TGTGCCAGCAGCTCAGTGATTGGCACTGAAGCTTTCTTT.

This clonotype was seen only a few times. This sequence joins TRBV6-1 and TRBJ1-1; D is possibly TRBD1 (6 bases). V was shortened by 7 bases and J by 1 base, with 16 bases between the two germline ends. The CDR3 extends over 15 amino acids. The germline CDR1 and CDR2 sequences are MNHNS and SASEGT. The CDR3 here is CASTLNIQGNTEAFF. The CDR3 nucleotides read TGTGCCAGCACCCTAAATATACAGGGGAACACTGAAGCTTTCTTT.

This clonotype was recorded at least ten times. This chain connects TRBV27 to TRBJ1-1; D is uncertain. There are 15 residues in the CDR3. CDR1 MNHEY and CDR2 SMNVEV come from the germline V gene (reference sequence). V dropped 2 bases and J dropped 3 bases, with 13 bases sitting between them. Here the CDR3 DNA reads TGTGCCAGCAGTTTACTGGCAGGTACCTACACTGAAGCTTTCTTT. Its translation is CASSLLAGTYTEAFF.

The rearrangement uses TRBV12-3 or TRBV12-4 and TRBJ2-7, with D tentatively TRBD1 (5 bases). The CDR3 contains 11 residues. Trimming removed 6 bases at V and 4 bases at J, with 7 bases between. This chain's CDR3 is CASSREYEQYF. The CDR3 DNA is TGTGCCAGCAGCAGGGAATACGAGCAGTACTTC.

The CDR3 loop is CSARSGAGPGEQYV. The CDR3 bases are TGCAGTGCTAGAAGTGGAGCGGGTCCGGGTGAGCAGTACGTC. The chain is built from TRBV20-1 and TRBJ2-7; possibly TRBD2 for D (6 bases). The CDR3 has 14 amino acids. Deletions cut 2 bases from V and 7 bases from J, with 18 bases between. The germline CDR1 and CDR2 sequences are DFQATT and SNEGSKA (reference sequence).

This chain connects TRBV5-1 to TRBJ1-1, with D perhaps matching TRBD1 (5 bases). V shed 0 bases and J shed 1 base, with 13 bases lying between them. This CDR3 has 16 amino acids. The germline gives CDR1 SGHRS, CDR2 YFSETQ. CDR3 amino acids: CASSLDGPTANTEAFF. The CDR3 DNA reads as TGCGCCAGCAGCTTGGATGGCCCGACAGCGAACACTGAAGCTTTCTTT.

This clonotype was counted only a few times. V and J are TRBV4-3 and TRBJ2-3; TRBD2 agrees at 9 bases. CDR3 length: 16 amino acids. With 3 bases clipped from V and 2 bases from J, the junction kept 6 bases outside the gene matches. Germline assignment: CDR1 LGHNA and CDR2 YSLEER. The CDR3 loop reads CASSHVAGASTDTQYF. CDR3 coding DNA: TGCGCCAGCAGCCACGTAGCGGGGGCCTCCACAGATACGCAGTATTTT.

The gene calls are TRBV18 and TRBJ1-1; D might be TRBD1 (5 bases). Deletions cut 6 bases from V and 5 bases from J, with 25 bases between. The CDR3 is 17 residues long. Germline-derived CDR1 and CDR2 are KGHSH and LQKENI. DNA of the CDR3: TGTGCCAGCTCGCGAGGATGGGAGGGCGAGGGGAGGACTGAAGCTTTCTTT. It encodes CASSRGWEGEGRTEAFF.

The chain recombines TRBV20-1 with TRBJ1-5; the D gene is possibly TRBD1 (5 bases). Germline CDR1 and CDR2: DFQATT and SNEGSKA (reference sequence). There are 16 residues in the CDR3. In nucleotides, the CDR3 is TGCTGCGCTAGACAGCTGGGTGAGACAGCCGGTCAGCCCCAGCATTTT. It yields the protein CCARQLGETAGQPQHF.

This clonotype was counted between two and nine times. The chain carries TRBV7-9 and TRBJ1-2; D is perhaps TRBD1 (5 bases). The V and J ends lost 11 bases and 2 bases respectively, with 12 bases between them. The CDR3 covers 12 residues. The V gene's germline CDR1 is SEHNR and CDR2 FQNEAQ (reference sequence). In DNA form, the CDR3 reads TGTGCCGGAGGGACGGTGAACTATGGCTACACCTTC. It encodes CAGGTVNYGYTF.

The table lists this clonotype with a few counts. It is unclear where the CDR3 begins or ends on the DNA, so no DNA is shown, and the CDR3 is as TCRdb lists it. The chain employs TRBV6-5 and TRBJ1-1. The CDR3 is 15 amino acids long, termini counted. Looked up from germline, CDR1 is MNHEY and CDR2 is SVGAGI. The CDR3 reads CASSSSVTGGTEAFF.

Many counts were recorded for this clonotype. The V gene is TRBV7-6, the J gene TRBJ2-1; 14 bases match TRBD2. The CDR3 is 18 residues long. Per the germline V gene, CDR1 is SGHVS and CDR2 is FNYEAQ. J was trimmed by 4 bases and V by 5 bases; bases with no gene match: 10. The CDR3 here is CASSDQPRTSGGYNEQFF. The CDR3 bases are TGTGCCAGCAGCGATCAACCCAGGACTAGCGGGGGGTACAATGAGCAGTTCTTC. Complete variable domain (other parts from reference TRBV7-6 and TRBJ2-1): GAGVSQSPRYKVTKRGQDVALRCDPISGHVSLYWYRQALGQGPEFLTYFNYEAQQDKSGLPNDRFSAERPEGSISTLTIQRTEQRDSAMYRCASSDQPRTSGGYNEQFFGPGTRLTVL.

This clonotype has a count of ten or more. The genes are TRBV11-2 and TRBJ2-7; TRBD1 agrees at 7 bases. Germline V lookup: CDR1 SGHAT, CDR2 FQNNGV. The CDR3 is 14 residues long. V trimming: 1 base; J trimming: 2 bases; junction bases outside the gene matches: 2. DNA for the CDR3: TGTGCCAGCAGCTTAGGTGGGACAGCCTACGAGCAGTACTTC. Translating gives CASSLGGTAYEQYF.

The chain recombines TRBV20-1 with TRBJ2-4, with 7 bases fitting TRBD2. J gave up 5 bases and V 3 bases, and 4 bases lay outside the gene matches. The CDR3 spans 13 residues. Germline V lookup: CDR1 DFQATT, CDR2 SNEGSKA (reference sequence). The CDR3 loop is CSASQTSQNIQYF. CDR3 bases: TGCAGTGCTAGTCAGACTAGCCAAAACATTCAGTACTTC.

This chain connects TRBV6-6 to TRBJ2-7; no definite D call. The ends were cut back, 5 bases at V and 2 bases at J, with 10 bases in the middle. Looked up from germline, CDR1 is MNHNY and CDR2 is SVGAGI (reference sequence). This CDR3 is built from 13 residues. CDR3 loop: CASSPDGTYEQYV. In DNA, the CDR3 is TGTGCCAGCAGTCCCGACGGAACCTACGAGCAGTACGTC.

The chain uses TRBV4-3 and TRBJ1-4; 8 bases match TRBD1. V lost 1 base to trimming and J lost 8 bases; unmatched junction nucleotides: 6. The CDR3 is made up of 15 amino acids. Germline lookup yields CDR1 LGHNA and CDR2 YSLEER. The CDR3 coding sequence is TGCGCCAGCAGCCAAGTGGACAGGGATTTGGAAAAACTGTTTTTT. Amino acids: CASSQVDRDLEKLFF.

As for this clonotype: With a much larger clone just one base away, this may be a read error. The chain links TRBV6-5 to TRBJ2-1, with TRBD2 identical over 9 bases. The CDR3 totals 15 residues. Per the germline V gene, CDR1 is MNHEY and CDR2 is SVGAGI. The CDR3 DNA reads as TGTGCCAGCAGTTACGCTAGCGGGGAATACAATGAGCGGTTCTTC. Translated: CASSYASGEYNERFF.

This clonotype showed up just a few times. The CDR3, as DNA: TGTGCCAGCAGCTCCACAGGGAGATCCCTCCACTTT. This translates into CASSSTGRSLHF. The chain couples TRBV7-9 to TRBJ1-6, with D maybe TRBD1 (6 bases). The length of the CDR3 is 12 residues. Trimming pared 4 bases from V and 14 bases from J, leaving 12 bases between. Germline V lookup: CDR1 SEHNR, CDR2 FQNEAQ (reference sequence).

This clonotype occurred many times. The CDR3 is CASRLRDRGILNQPQHF. CDR3 DNA: TGTGCCAGCAGGCTCCGGGACCGGGGTATTTTAAATCAGCCCCAGCATTTT. The V gene is TRBV28, the J gene TRBJ1-5; a weak D match, TRBD1 (5 bases). CDR3 length equals 17 residues. The V end was cut by 6 bases, the J end by 4 bases, with 22 bases between. The germline gives CDR1 MDHEN, CDR2 SYDVKM. The full variable domain, its missing parts supplied by reference TRBV28 and TRBJ1-5, is DVKVTQSSRYLVKRTGEKVFLECVQDMDHENMFWYRQDPGLGLRLIYFSYDVKMKEKGDIPEGYSVSREKKERFSLILESASTNQTSMYLCASRLRDRGILNQPQHFGDGTRLSIL.

V usage is TRBV6-2 or TRBV6-3 and J usage is TRBJ1-2; 7 bases agree with TRBD1. Per the germline V gene, CDR1 is MNHEY and CDR2 is SVGEGT. The V gene end was trimmed by 2 bases and the J gene end by 2 bases; junction bases not matched to a gene: 5. This CDR3 contains 15 residues. CDR3 region: CASSYPRQGNYGYTF. The CDR3 DNA reads TGTGCCAGCAGTTACCCGCGACAGGGAAACTATGGCTACACCTTC.

V usage is TRBV6-4 and J usage is TRBJ2-1, with D unresolved. V lost 8 bases and J lost 10, with 12 bases in between. CDR1 is MRHNA and CDR2 is SNTAGT in the germline V gene. The CDR3 contains 11 residues. Here the CDR3 reads CASGDLGEQFF. CDR3 sequence (DNA): TGTGCCAGCGGGGATCTAGGCGAGCAGTTCTTC.

V and J are TRBV29-1 and TRBJ1-3, with D possibly TRBD1 on 6 matching bases. This CDR3 contains 14 residues. Germline lookup yields CDR1 SQVTM and CDR2 ANQGSEA. The germline V and J ends were trimmed by 4 bases and 1 base, with 11 bases remaining between them. The CDR3 region is CSVGGGYSGNTIYF. CDR3 DNA: TGCAGCGTTGGAGGGGGATATTCTGGAAACACCATATATTTT.

The CDR3 DNA follows: TGCAGTGCTGGGGGACAGTTGGAGACCCAGTACTTC. Translation: CSAGGQLETQYF. The chain joins TRBV20-1 to TRBJ2-5; 7 bases align to TRBD1. The germline CDR1 and CDR2 sequences are DFQATT and SNEGSKA (reference sequence). The CDR3 length is 12 residues. V lost 5 bases to trimming and J lost 5 bases; unmatched junction nucleotides: 5.

This clonotype has more than one count but fewer than ten. The chain carries TRBV27 and TRBJ2-1, with D maybe TRBD2 (5 bases). V was trimmed by 6 bases and J by 9 bases, leaving 18 bases between them. Germline assignment: CDR1 MNHEY and CDR2 SMNVEV (reference sequence). The CDR3 is made up of 14 amino acids. CDR3 sequence: CASSPIGLGSEQFF. The CDR3 DNA reads as TGTGCCAGCAGCCCCATAGGTTTGGGGAGTGAGCAGTTCTTC.